The 11 T cell receptor beta chains listed next were all sequenced from one sample in a study of alternative splicing in chronic myeloid leukemia remission. Noted time point: chronic-phase CML before TKI therapy (screening/day 1). Libraries were built from poly-A-enriched mRNA from roughly 0.98 ug total RNA. TCRdb reprocessed the bulk RNA-seq reads and stores each CDR3 protein as one record, lacking DNA. Of more than 130 distinct CDR3 sequences in the sample, approximately 96% are singletons; the top ten hold around a tenth. The specimen comprised PBMCs or total blood leukocytes (not recorded which), sampled at diagnosis. Every receptor here comes from an adult with chronic myeloid leukemia.

The rearrangement links TRBV7-6 to TRBJ1-1. The CDR3 extends over 13 amino acids. Germline V lookup: CDR1 SGHVS, CDR2 FNYEAQ. The CDR3 region is CASSLEMNTEAFF.

The chain recombines TRBV5-1 with TRBJ2-3. The CDR3 runs 13 residues. Germline V gives CDR1 SGHRS, CDR2 YFSETQ. The CDR3 protein is CASRTLETDTQYF. Using reference TRBV5-1 and TRBJ2-3 for the parts outside the CDR3, the full variable domain is KAGVTQTPRYLIKTRGQQVTLSCSPISGHRSVSWYQQTPGQGLQFLFEYFSETQRNKGNFPGRFSGRQFSNSRSEMNVSTLELGDSALYLCASRTLETDTQYFGPGTRLTVL.

This sequence joins TRBV7-3 and TRBJ1-6. Germline CDR1 and CDR2: SGHTA and FQGTGA. The CDR3 extends over 14 amino acids. The CDR3 region is CASSLLGDNSPLHF.

The chain has TRBV7-2 and TRBJ2-5; there is no DNA to check the TCRdb D call of TRBD2. The CDR3 is made up of 16 amino acids. The germline V gene has CDR1 SGHTA and CDR2 FQGNSA. The CDR3 loop reads CASSFRSTGPKETQYF.

J is TRBJ2-7 and V is TRBV19; TCRdb's assignment of TRBD2 cannot be checked, as there is no DNA. The CDR3 runs 13 residues. Germline assignment: CDR1 LNHDA and CDR2 SQIVND (reference sequence). The CDR3 protein is CASSVTRAYEQYF. Full variable domain (missing parts from reference TRBV19 and TRBJ2-7): DGGITQSPKYLFRKEGQNVTLSCEQNLNHDAMYWYRQDPGQGLRLIYYSQIVNDFQKGDIAEGYSVSREKKESFPLTVTSAQKNPTAFYLCASSVTRAYEQYFGPGTRLTVT.

The gene calls are TRBV11-2 and TRBJ2-4. This CDR3 region has 13 residues. Germline-derived CDR1 and CDR2 are SGHAT and FQNNGV. CDR3 in amino acids: CASTGLYKNIQYF.

The chain recombines TRBV20-1 with TRBJ1-6. The CDR3 extends over 15 amino acids. The germline V gene encodes CDR1 DFQATT and CDR2 SNEGSKA (reference sequence). The CDR3 spells CSAHEAGDYNSPLHF.

This clonotype was seen just once. CDR3 protein: CATSSGGGWSNSPLHF. The chain couples TRBV15 to TRBJ1-6. The CDR3 runs to 16 residues. Looked up from germline, CDR1 is LNHNV and CDR2 is YYDKDF (reference sequence).

The chain has TRBV15 and TRBJ2-3; TCRdb's assignment of TRBD2 cannot be checked, as there is no DNA. CDR1 is LNHNV, CDR2 YYDKDF, per germline (reference sequence). The CDR3 has 14 residues. The CDR3 region is CATSRDGGVDTQYF.

This rearrangement joins TRBV3-2 to TRBJ1-6. TRBV3-2 is a known pseudogene. The CDR3 length is 15 residues. This chain's CDR3 is CASSQGGLSNSPLHF.

The chain has TRBV7-9 and TRBJ2-1; TCRdb picks TRBD2, but there is no DNA to check that call. CDR1 is SEHNR and CDR2 is FQNEAQ in the germline V gene (reference sequence). The CDR3 is 15 residues long. The chain's CDR3 is CASSPGRSSYNEQFF. The entire variable domain, with the rest obtained from reference TRBV7-9 and TRBJ2-1, is as follows: DTGVSQNPRHKITKRGQNVTFRCDPISEHNRLYWYRQTLGQGPEFLTYFQNEAQLEKSRLLSDRFSAERPKGSFSTLEIQRTEQGDSAMYLCASSPGRSSYNEQFFGPGTRLTVL.